The text below deals with one T cell receptor (beta chain). Its specificity is unknown. The sample originates from a study of T cell responses to AZD1222 COVID-19 vaccine. Overall study context: Analyses pooled second doses at about 4 or about 12 weeks.

Repertoires were generated with immunoSEQ multiplex PCR, while TCRdb's copy carries only in-frame clones and drops some. The sample yields approximately 150,000 clones, roughly 89% seen once. General observations from the study: It was only 6 or 7 AZD1222 recipients who were seropositive at baseline. Compared with day 0, the breadth and depth of the Spike-specific TCR repertoire rose significantly after two doses of AZD1222. CD4 TCRs linked to vaccination spanned spike, dominating at 160-218 and 743-854.

The sample consisted of peripheral blood, taken on day 0 of AZD1222 vaccination. The clonotype comes from an adult in good health.

The chain's CDR3 is CATSRERQGKDTQYF. The CDR3 DNA sequence: TGTGCCACCAGCAGAGAACGACAGGGGAAGGATACGCAGTATTTT. The chain is built from TRBV15 and TRBJ2-3; 8 bases match TRBD1. The germline gives CDR1 LNHNV, CDR2 YYDKDF (reference sequence). V shed 0 bases, J shed 6 bases, and the junction held 5 bases outside the gene matches. This CDR3 has 15 residues.